This TCR beta chain appears in the sequencing data of a study of blood T cells in healthy people across ages (dated by TCRdb to about 2015). With respect to the entire study: Template switching captured roughly one uniquely barcoded TCR beta cDNA molecule per two T cells in model experiments. Using the same blood draw, the study looked at two additional independent replicas of 1 million unique cDNA reads for two donors, one aged 18 to 30 and the other aged 80 or older. The donors were divided into four age groups: young (average around 15 years), middle-aged (roughly 40), aged (around 67) and long-lived (around 87). The study measured age-related changes in TCR beta repertoire diversity using deep sequencing normalized with unique cDNA molecular identifiers. To avoid experimental bias, donors of different ages were spread randomly across the sequencing lanes. General study outcomes and caveats: Compared with the aged group, more naive CD4+ T cells, fewer expanded clones and increased TCR diversity were shown by the long-lived group, suggesting age selection. Because the CMV infection status of the donors was unknown, age-related changes in expanded clonotypes may potentially have been confounded. Observed TCR beta diversity per million T cells fell roughly linearly with age, and a significant reduction was already apparent by age roughly 40. Total diversity estimates from one million sequenced T cells were considered lower bounds and underestimates. Bulk unsorted PBMC profiling prevented conclusive comparison of naive and antigen-experienced compartments. Observed TCR beta diversity correlated strongly with the percentage of naive T cells measured by flow cytometry.

The germline V end is reduced by 1 base and the J end by 3 bases; junction bases left unmatched: 13. CDR1 and CDR2, looked up from the germline V gene, are SGHTA and FQGNSA. The CDR3, cysteine through phenylalanine, is 18 amino acids long. The retained sequence is limited to the CDR3, 54 bases, with the frame set at the first base. Remarks on this clonotype: The antigen it binds to is not known. Base qualities are not recorded, but no much larger clone differs from it by a single base.

The protocol used for the library was 5' RACE. The run used an Illumina HiSeq 2500. A second roughly 6 to 12 cycle PCR used a sample-barcoded 5' primer and a J-beta primer mix. A template-switch 5' adaptor carrying 12 random nucleotides introduced a unique molecular identifier onto each TCR beta cDNA molecule. At least 2.5 million CDR3-containing paired-end reads were obtained from each sample. The Mint cDNA synthesis kit, primed by a TRBC-specific oligonucleotide, was used to synthesize first-strand cDNA from all RNA. Following uracil-DNA glycosylase treatment, all cDNA underwent a first 18-cycle PCR with the universal primers M1SS and BC2_uni_R. The study's own analysis went as follows. Normalization of each sample was performed by random selection of 1 million high-quality reads, each carrying a distinct molecular identifier. Instead of being binned into consensus sequences, reads that shared molecular identifiers were thrown out. MiTCR, run with a Q25 quality threshold and the strictest error-elimination algorithm, handled CDR3 identification, clonotype clustering and error correction. Lower-bound total TCR beta diversity was estimated with a nonparametric unseen species model using Euler transformation. The raw public data were reprocessed by TCRdb itself: fastp quality trimming at Q25, MiXCR clonotype calling, in-frame beta chains only. Rows with a matching CDR3 protein are joined into one entry that keeps the most common DNA and genes. None of the V and J calls come from the authors' own analysis; TCRdb made them. This sample is represented by over 1,500,000 distinct CDR3 sequences; around 48% of them were singletons. Less than 2.5% of the sample goes to the ten largest clones.

Systemically healthy Caucasian individuals from Russia, 35 to 50 in total and aged roughly 6 to 90 years, were included as donors. Ten milliliters of peripheral blood were drawn from each donor into EDTA-treated Vacutainer tubes. Ficoll-Paque density-gradient centrifugation was used to isolate PBMCs, with at least 6.5 million per sample. Total RNA, at least 6 micrograms per sample, was extracted from PBMCs with Trizol reagent. The percentages of naive CD45RAhigh/CD27high T cells were determined by flow cytometry on a PBMC aliquot from every donor. This sequence originates from a woman aged 35 to 49 in good health. What was sequenced was blood. This chain joins TRBV7-2 to TRBJ1-1, and 8 bases in between align with TRBD1. The DNA sequence reads TGTGCCAGCAGCTTAGGTCGGGACAGGCGGGCGGGGGACACTGAAGCTTTCTTT. This sequence encodes CASSLGRDRRAGDTEAFF.